This T cell receptor (beta chain) is drawn from a study of immune evolution from preneoplasia to lung adenocarcinoma. Macro-dissection enriched premalignant or tumor cells before nucleic acid extraction. The assay was immunoSEQ multiplex PCR, and TCRdb's table has in-frame clones only and misses some. The sample records 12,000 to 15,000 clones, around 86% being singletons. The CDR3 contains 13 residues. V dropped 1 base and J dropped 4 bases, with 5 bases sitting between them. Germline CDR1 SGHAT, CDR2 FQNNGV. This TCR was recovered from a donor older than 65 with lung adenocarcinoma. The chain employs TRBV11-2 and TRBJ1-5; D gene ambiguous. The material sequenced was FFPE lung adenocarcinoma in situ tissue. This CDR3 reads CASSLGRNQPQHF. The CDR3 nucleotides are TGTGCCAGCAGCTTAGGCCGGAATCAGCCCCAGCATTTT.